Described below is a single TCR beta chain sequence and its context. Its antigen is as yet unknown. This CDR3 has 15 amino acids. Germline V CDR1 and CDR2: LNHDA, SQIVND (reference sequence). V was trimmed by 3 bases and J by 0 bases, leaving 8 bases between them. These data originate in a study of T cell responses to AZD1222 COVID-19 vaccine. Turning to the study itself: Analyses pooled second doses at about 4 or about 12 weeks.

This table comes from immunoSEQ multiplex PCR, and its TCRdb copy is limited to in-frame clones, with some not included. Altogether 88,000 or so clones are present, 89% being singletons, with the ten largest covering 2% to 3%. Overall study results and limits: Most donors were white British, females outnumbered males, and clonal diversity was possibly underestimated. Samples come after the peak T cell response, not at day 14.

The J gene is TRBJ1-4, the V gene TRBV19, with D unclear. The source is an adult in good health. The source was peripheral blood, collected on day 0 of AZD1222 vaccination. Here the CDR3 DNA reads TGTGCCAGTAGTATTGGAGTAGCAACTAATGAAAAACTGTTTTTT. This codes for CASSIGVATNEKLFF.